Listed below are T cell receptor beta chains from one sample, sequenced in a study of regulatory T cells in long-lasting Graves disease. Each CDR3 protein gets one entry after TCRdb re-called the multiplex PCR reads with MiXCR. This table holds approximately 400,000 distinct CDR3 sequences, approximately 16% found once. These same records also appear under a second study, on T cells in Graves' hyperthyroidism and ophthalmopathy.

Sequencing was performed on peripheral blood mononuclear cells (PBMCs), taken at new diagnosis, from a patient treated with antithyroid drugs. The receptor set was obtained from a woman aged 40-49 years with Graves disease. Both conserved end residues are part of each CDR3. D genes are given only for firm matches. Some rows have no size entry. The others give once, few or many, or a class for an expanded clone.

D: TRBD2
V: TRBV20-1
J: TRBJ2-2
size: few
CDR3: CSASAYGTSGRTGELFF
DNA: TGCAGTGCTAGTGCGTATGGGACTAGCGGGAGAACCGGGGAGCTGTTTTTT

D: NA
V: TRBV3-1
J: TRBJ1-3
size: few
CDR3: CTSSQDPDSGNTIYF
DNA: TGTACCAGCAGCCAAGATCCCGACTCCGGAAACACCATATATTTT

D: TRBD2
V: TRBV24-1
J: TRBJ2-1
size: many
CDR3: CATSDSGTSGTKSYNEQFF
DNA: TGTGCCACCAGTGACTCCGGGACTAGCGGAACTAAGTCCTACAATGAGCAGTTCTTC

D: NA
V: TRBV5-5
J: TRBJ1-1
size: few
CDR3: CASSLVPPTNTEAFF
DNA: TGTGCCAGCAGCTTGGTGCCGCCGACGAACACTGAAGCTTTCTTT

D: NA
V: TRBV19
J: TRBJ2-1
size: NA
CDR3: CASRVYSSYNEQFF
DNA: TGTGCCAGTAGGGTATATAGCTCCTACAATGAGCAGTTCTTC

D: NA
V: TRBV3-1
J: TRBJ1-2
size: NA
CDR3: CASSQVGSYGYTF
DNA: TGTGCCAGCAGCCAAGTGGGCAGCTATGGCTACACCTTC

D: NA
V: TRBV7-9
J: TRBJ2-7
size: many
CDR3: CASSFQKGGSSYEQYF
DNA: TGTGCCAGCAGCTTTCAAAAGGGGGGCTCCTCCTACGAGCAGTACTTC

D: NA
V: TRBV2
J: TRBJ2-7
size: many
CDR3: CASSDQGYSYEQYF
DNA: TGTGCCAGCAGTGATCAGGGTTATTCCTACGAGCAGTACTTC

D: NA
V: TRBV5-1
J: TRBJ2-3
size: many
CDR3: CASSEANTQYF
DNA: TGCGCCAGCAGCGAGGCAAATACGCAGTATTTT

D: NA
V: TRBV6-6
J: TRBJ2-3
size: NA
CDR3: CASSYSGGGRATQYF
DNA: TGTGCCAGCAGTTACTCGGGGGGGGGCAGGGCTACGCAGTATTTT

D: TRBD2
V: TRBV9
J: TRBJ2-2
size: many
CDR3: CASSSRTRKTGELFF
DNA: TGTGCCAGCAGCTCCCGGACTAGGAAAACCGGGGAGCTGTTTTTT

D: NA
V: TRBV28
J: TRBJ2-1
size: many
CDR3: CASSRPGRNYNEQFF
DNA: TGTGCCAGCAGCCGCCCGGGACGGAACTACAATGAGCAGTTCTTC

D: NA
V: TRBV11-2
J: TRBJ2-2
size: many
CDR3: CASSLVSEGGELFF
DNA: TGTGCCAGCAGCTTAGTATCAGAAGGAGGGGAGCTGTTTTTT

D: NA
V: TRBV29-1
J: TRBJ2-7
size: NA
CDR3: CSVRLADSYEQYF
DNA: TGCAGCGTTAGGTTAGCGGACTCCTACGAGCAGTACTTC

D: NA
V: TRBV28
J: TRBJ1-4
size: NA
CDR3: CASNLATRLRKLFF
DNA: TGTGCCAGCAATTTGGCGACCCGACTTAGAAAACTGTTTTTT

D: NA
V: TRBV6-2/TRBV6-3
J: TRBJ2-5
size: many
CDR3: CASRSGETQYF
DNA: TGTGCCAGCCGGTCCGGTGAGACCCAGTACTTC

D: NA
V: TRBV6-2/TRBV6-3
J: TRBJ2-1
size: many
CDR3: CATKNSNEQFF
DNA: TGTGCCACAAAAAACAGCAATGAGCAGTTCTTC

D: NA
V: TRBV28
J: TRBJ2-2
size: many
CDR3: CASSRPAGELFF
DNA: TGTGCCAGCAGTCGACCCGCCGGGGAGCTGTTTTTT

D: NA
V: TRBV6-5
J: TRBJ1-6
size: NA
CDR3: CASSYSSTGTNSPLHF
DNA: TGTGCCAGCAGTTACTCGAGCACCGGGACCAATTCACCCCTCCACTTT

D: TRBD2
V: TRBV27
J: TRBJ2-7
size: many
CDR3: CASSSGGPARRSSYEQYF
DNA: TGTGCCAGCAGTTCGGGGGGACCCGCACGTCGCTCCTCCTACGAGCAGTACTTC

D: NA
V: TRBV28
J: TRBJ2-1
size: NA
CDR3: CASSPSVGGRIRNEQFF
DNA: TGTGCCAGCAGTCCGTCCGTTGGGGGGAGAATTAGGAATGAGCAGTTCTTC

D: TRBD2
V: TRBV11-2
J: TRBJ2-1
size: many
CDR3: CASSPLSGSLKNEQFF
DNA: TGTGCCAGCAGCCCTCTTAGCGGGAGCTTAAAGAATGAGCAGTTCTTC

D: TRBD2
V: TRBV28
J: TRBJ2-5
size: many
CDR3: CASSPSGSRIIQETQYF
DNA: TGTGCCAGCAGTCCTAGCGGGAGCCGCATAATCCAAGAGACCCAGTACTTC

D: NA
V: TRBV7-3
J: TRBJ1-1
size: NA
CDR3: CASSLTGGNTEALF
DNA: TGTGCCAGCAGCTTAACGGGGGGGAACACTGAAGCTCTCTTT

D: NA
V: TRBV20-1
J: TRBJ1-6
size: NA
CDR3: CSARWGTASPLHF
DNA: TGCAGTGCTAGGTGGGGTACGGCTTCACCCCTCCACTTT

D: TRBD1
V: TRBV4-1
J: TRBJ1-5
size: NA
CDR3: CASSQQGGQPQHF
DNA: TGCGCCAGCAGCCAACAGGGGGGACAGCCCCAGCATTTT

D: NA
V: TRBV14
J: TRBJ2-7
size: few
CDR3: CASSQVAGREQYF
DNA: TGTGCCAGCAGCCAAGTAGCAGGGCGTGAGCAGTACTTC

D: NA
V: TRBV6-1
J: TRBJ2-7
size: NA
CDR3: CASSSPTSRGTYEQYF
DNA: TGTGCCAGCAGCTCCCCGACTTCGAGGGGAACCTACGAGCAGTACTTC

D: NA
V: TRBV7-3
J: TRBJ2-7
size: many
CDR3: CASSPRTFATYEQYF
DNA: TGTGCCAGCAGCCCAAGGACATTTGCCACCTACGAGCAGTACTTC

D: NA
V: TRBV20-1
J: TRBJ2-5
size: many
CDR3: CSARLGEAFGTQYF
DNA: TGCAGTGCTAGATTGGGGGAAGCATTCGGGACCCAGTACTTC

D: TRBD2
V: TRBV6-1
J: TRBJ2-3
size: many
CDR3: CASTPAGVADTQYF
DNA: TGTGCCAGTACCCCAGCGGGAGTAGCAGATACGCAGTATTTT

D: NA
V: TRBV11-3
J: TRBJ2-1
size: many
CDR3: CASSLGGLTYNEQFF
DNA: TGTGCCAGCAGCTTAGGGGGGCTAACCTACAATGAGCAGTTCTTC

D: TRBD2
V: TRBV5-4
J: TRBJ2-1
size: NA
CDR3: CASSPRQLAGENEQFF
DNA: TGTGCCAGCAGTCCCCGTCAGCTAGCGGGAGAGAATGAGCAGTTCTTC

D: TRBD2
V: TRBV12-3/TRBV12-4
J: TRBJ2-3
size: many
CDR3: CASTILLAGGSTDTQYF
DNA: TGTGCCAGCACCATTTTGCTAGCGGGAGGGAGCACAGATACGCAGTATTTT

D: NA
V: TRBV24-1
J: TRBJ1-2
size: NA
CDR3: CATRVLDFLNYGYTF
DNA: TGTGCCACCAGGGTTCTGGATTTCCTTAACTATGGCTACACCTTC

D: TRBD1
V: TRBV28
J: TRBJ1-4
size: NA
CDR3: CASSTRSTGVNEKLFF
DNA: TGTGCCAGCAGCACCAGGTCGACAGGGGTTAATGAAAAACTGTTTTTT

D: NA
V: TRBV30
J: TRBJ2-7
size: few
CDR3: CAWRGYEAYEQYF
DNA: TGTGCCTGGAGGGGATACGAGGCCTACGAGCAGTACTTC

D: TRBD1
V: TRBV18
J: TRBJ2-3
size: NA
CDR3: CASSYGQGNTQYF
DNA: TGTGCCAGCTCCTACGGACAGGGTAATACGCAGTATTTT

D: TRBD1
V: TRBV27
J: TRBJ1-2
size: many
CDR3: CASSFQGAAGYTF
DNA: TGTGCCAGCAGTTTTCAGGGGGCCGCTGGCTACACCTTC

D: TRBD2
V: TRBV20-1
J: TRBJ2-1
size: many
CDR3: CSAPSGRAVSYNEQFF
DNA: TGCAGTGCACCGAGCGGGAGGGCCGTTTCCTACAATGAGCAGTTCTTC

D: TRBD1
V: TRBV5-8
J: TRBJ2-3
size: NA
CDR3: CASSLLEDRLADTQYF
DNA: TGTGCCAGCAGCTTGTTGGAGGACAGGTTGGCAGATACGCAGTATTTT

D: NA
V: TRBV9
J: TRBJ1-4
size: NA
CDR3: CASSVLSGAGEKLFF
DNA: TGTGCCAGCAGCGTACTCTCGGGGGCCGGCGAAAAACTGTTTTTT

D: NA
V: TRBV4-1
J: TRBJ2-1
size: few
CDR3: CASSQGAESYNEQFF
DNA: TGCGCCAGCAGCCAAGGGGCGGAATCCTACAATGAGCAGTTCTTC

D: TRBD2
V: TRBV13
J: TRBJ2-7
size: many
CDR3: CASARGLGSAYEQYF
DNA: TGTGCCAGCGCGAGAGGACTAGGAAGCGCATACGAGCAGTACTTC

D: NA
V: TRBV2
J: TRBJ2-3
size: many
CDR3: CASSYPPGFTDTQYF
DNA: TGTGCCAGCAGCTACCCCCCGGGGTTCACAGATACGCAGTATTTT

D: NA
V: TRBV5-1
J: TRBJ2-1
size: NA
CDR3: CASSLPRGNEQFF
DNA: TGCGCCAGCAGCCTTCCCCGGGGCAATGAGCAGTTCTTC

D: TRBD1
V: TRBV6-5
J: TRBJ2-5
size: many
CDR3: CASSYARGRETQYF
DNA: TGTGCCAGCAGTTACGCGAGGGGGCGTGAGACCCAGTACTTC

D: NA
V: TRBV12-3/TRBV12-4
J: TRBJ1-5
size: many
CDR3: CASRRRLDGNQPQHF
DNA: TGTGCCAGCAGGCGACGGTTGGATGGCAATCAGCCCCAGCATTTT

D: TRBD1
V: TRBV20-1
J: TRBJ2-1
size: NA
CDR3: CSAARGQGAYNEQFF
DNA: TGCAGTGCTGCCCGAGGACAGGGGGCCTACAATGAGCAGTTCTTC

D: NA
V: TRBV29-1
J: TRBJ1-2
size: NA
CDR3: CSVVGGKGYTF
DNA: TGCAGCGTGGTAGGAGGGAAAGGCTACACCTTC

D: TRBD2
V: TRBV20-1
J: TRBJ2-7
size: NA
CDR3: CSAGELAGLSYEQYF
DNA: TGCAGTGCTGGAGAGCTAGCGGGGCTCTCCTACGAGCAGTACTTC

D: NA
V: TRBV7-8
J: TRBJ1-1
size: many
CDR3: CASSLAGGHTEAFF
DNA: TGTGCCAGCAGCTTAGCTGGGGGGCACACTGAAGCTTTCTTT

D: NA
V: TRBV5-6
J: TRBJ2-7
size: many
CDR3: CASSWSYEQYF
DNA: TGTGCCAGCAGCTGGTCCTACGAGCAGTACTTC

D: TRBD2
V: TRBV24-1
J: TRBJ2-4
size: NA
CDR3: CATSDSLAGGLAKNIQYF
DNA: TGTGCCACCAGTGATTCCCTAGCGGGAGGGCTAGCCAAAAACATTCAGTACTTC